This TCR beta chain was retrieved from a study of T cell responses to AZD1222 COVID-19 vaccine. Measured with immunoSEQ multiplex PCR; TCRdb has only the in-frame clones, and not every one. The sample lists over 95,000 clones, roughly 90% occurring once. Trimming took 0 bases from V and 0 from J, leaving 20 bases between them. The CDR3 covers 19 residues. Per the germline V gene, CDR1 is KGHSH and CDR2 is LQKENI. This material consisted of peripheral blood, taken on day 0 of AZD1222 vaccination. V is TRBV18 and J is TRBJ1-2, with D perhaps TRBD1 (6 bases). The clonotype originates from an adult in good health. The CDR3 DNA reads as TGTGCCAGCTCACCACCGGTTACAGGCGTTAAGGGGGCTAACTATGGCTACACCTTC. It specifies CASSPPVTGVKGANYGYTF.